A selection of T cell receptor beta chains follows, all from one sample in a study of shared clonotypes between healthy human individuals. Here immunoSEQ multiplex PCR was the method, and the copy in TCRdb shows in-frame clones only, minus some. This sample carries some 2,000,000 clones, about 94% of them seen once, and the ten largest clones take roughly 0.13%. The specimen sequenced was naive CD4+ T cells sorted from blood. The source of these receptors is a man aged 18 to 29 in good health. The CDR3 runs from the conserved cysteine through the conserved F or W. A D gene is named only where the DNA matches it firmly. The size of a clone is reported for some rows only, either as once, few or many, or as a class for expanded clones.

CDR3aa,CDR3nt,v_gene,j_gene,len,d_gene,abundance
CASSLGLGSYEQYF,TGCGCCAGCAGCTTGGGACTAGGCTCCTACGAGCAGTACTTC,TRBV5-1,TRBJ2-7,14,.,.
CASSRDSRANYGYTF,TGTGCCAGCAGTAGGGACAGCCGGGCTAACTATGGCTACACCTTC,TRBV27,TRBJ1-2,15,TRBD1,.
CASSEETGGPYEQYF,TGTGCCAGCAGTGAAGAGACAGGGGGTCCCTACGAGCAGTACTTC,TRBV2,TRBJ2-7,15,TRBD1,.
CASSVVGDSPLHF,TGTGCCAGCAGTGTGGTGGGCGATTCACCCCTCCACTTT,TRBV6-4,TRBJ1-6,13,.,.
CASTSLLAGTDTQYF,TGCGCCAGCACCTCTCTACTAGCGGGGACAGATACGCAGTATTTT,TRBV5-1,TRBJ2-3,15,TRBD2,.
CASSEQGRNSPLHF,TGTGCCAGCAGTGAACAGGGTCGTAATTCACCCCTCCACTTT,TRBV2,TRBJ1-6,14,.,.
CASSAGLFPYEQYF,TGTGCCAGCAGCGCGGGACTTTTTCCCTACGAGCAGTACTTC,TRBV9,TRBJ2-7,14,.,.
CSAKLGYEQYF,TGCAGCGCTAAACTCGGCTACGAGCAGTACTTC,TRBV29-1,TRBJ2-7,11,.,.
CASSYYSGSSEQYF,TGTGCCAGCAGTTACTATAGCGGGAGCTCCGAGCAGTACTTC,TRBV6-5,TRBJ2-7,14,TRBD2,.
CASRGTGGYEQYF,TGCGCCAGTCGAGGGACGGGGGGCTACGAGCAGTACTTC,TRBV5-1,TRBJ2-7,13,TRBD2,.
CASSYMNQPQHF,TGTGCCAGTAGCTACATGAATCAGCCCCAGCATTTT,TRBV19,TRBJ1-5,12,.,once
CASSRPGGWGDTDTQYF,TGTGCCAGCAGCCGGCCCGGGGGTTGGGGAGACACAGATACGCAGTATTTT,TRBV5-6,TRBJ2-3,17,.,.
CAWSVSSLEQFF,TGTGCCTGGAGTGTCTCCTCCCTCGAGCAGTTCTTC,TRBV30,TRBJ2-1,12,.,.
CASSPAAGLTKGEQYF,TGTGCCAGCAGCCCCGCGGCGGGACTCACAAAAGGCGAGCAGTACTTC,TRBV7-2,TRBJ2-7,16,.,once
CASSYSSGLYNEQFF,TGTGCCAGCAGCTACTCTAGCGGACTCTACAATGAGCAGTTCTTC,TRBV7-2,TRBJ2-1,15,TRBD2,.
CASGRTLVNEQYF,TGTGCCAGCGGGAGGACTCTAGTTAACGAGCAGTACTTC,TRBV6-5,TRBJ2-7,13,.,.
CASSRRDSDTQYF,TGTGCCAGCAGCCGGAGAGACAGTGATACGCAGTATTTT,TRBV5-4,TRBJ2-3,13,.,.
CASSVGGTSGYEQYF,TGTGCCAGCAGCGTAGGAGGGACTAGCGGTTACGAGCAGTACTTC,TRBV9,TRBJ2-7,15,TRBD2,.
CASSLFQSSYEQYF,TGTGCCAGCAGCTTGTTCCAGAGCTCCTACGAGCAGTACTTC,TRBV5-4,TRBJ2-7,14,.,.
CASRSRGLNTEAFF,TGTGCCAGCAGATCTCGAGGCTTGAACACTGAAGCTTTCTTT,TRBV6-1,TRBJ1-1,14,.,.
CASSQASLGPRSYEQYF,TGCGCCAGCAGCCAAGCCTCGCTGGGACCCCGATCCTACGAGCAGTACTTC,TRBV4-3,TRBJ2-7,17,.,.
CASSRLQGNAFF,TGTGCCAGCAGTCGCCTCCAGGGGAATGCTTTCTTT,TRBV25-1,TRBJ1-1,12,.,.
CASSESSRSGVDEQYF,TGCGCCAGCAGTGAGTCGTCGCGGTCAGGGGTTGACGAGCAGTACTTC,TRBV10-1,TRBJ2-7,16,.,once
CASSFSGAYNSPLHF,TGCGCCAGCAGCTTCTCAGGGGCCTATAATTCACCCCTCCACTTT,TRBV5-1,TRBJ1-6,15,.,.
CASTGAGGNQPQHF,TGTGCCAGCACAGGGGCCGGAGGGAATCAGCCCCAGCATTTT,TRBV10-3,TRBJ1-5,14,TRBD1,once
CASSLGVNRPQHF,TGCGCCAGCAGCTTGGGAGTTAATCGTCCCCAGCATTTT,TRBV5-1,TRBJ1-5,13,.,.
CAIRDRLQETQYF,TGTGCCATCAGGGACAGGTTACAAGAGACCCAGTACTTC,TRBV10-3,TRBJ2-5,13,TRBD1,.
CASSLGSVIGTDTQYF,TGTGCCAGCAGCTTAGGCTCGGTAATAGGCACAGATACGCAGTATTTT,TRBV11-3,TRBJ2-3,16,.,.
CASSAAGSGEQFF,TGTGCCAGCAGTGCCGCGGGCTCAGGCGAGCAGTTCTTC,TRBV27,TRBJ2-1,13,.,.
CASSLQGSYYGYTF,TGTGCCAGCAGCTTACAGGGGTCTTACTATGGCTACACCTTC,TRBV7-6,TRBJ1-2,14,.,.
CASSPNYLSGANVLTF,TGTGCCAGCTCACCAAATTATCTCTCCGGGGCCAACGTCCTGACTTTC,TRBV18,TRBJ2-6,16,.,.
CASSDGQENYGYTF,TGTGCCAGCAGTGACGGACAGGAGAACTATGGCTACACCTTC,TRBV6-6,TRBJ1-2,14,TRBD1,.
CASSQVQGAYEQYF,TGTGCCAGCAGCCAAGTACAGGGTGCCTACGAGCAGTACTTC,TRBV14,TRBJ2-7,14,.,.
CATNRFGVSYEQYF,TGTGCCACCAACCGGTTCGGGGTTTCCTACGAGCAGTACTTC,TRBV28,TRBJ2-7,14,.,once
CAISEKDRGDGYTF,TGTGCCATCAGTGAGAAAGACAGGGGAGATGGCTACACCTTC,TRBV10-3,TRBJ1-2,14,TRBD1,.
CASSLGDRGPNEKLFF,TGTGCCAGCAGCTTAGGGGACAGGGGACCTAATGAAAAACTGTTTTTT,TRBV7-9,TRBJ1-4,16,TRBD1,.
CASSLVGQGKTEAFF,TGTGCCAGCAGCTTAGTAGGACAGGGTAAGACTGAAGCTTTCTTT,TRBV7-2,TRBJ1-1,15,TRBD1,.
CASSGPGELFF,TGCGCCAGCAGCGGACCCGGGGAGCTGTTTTTT,TRBV10-2,TRBJ2-2,11,.,.
CASSEYSYLEQYF,TGTGCCAGCAGTGAATACTCTTATTTGGAGCAGTACTTC,TRBV25-1,TRBJ2-7,13,.,.
CASSPQGGRTEAFF,TGTGCCAGCAGTCCTCAGGGGGGGAGGACTGAAGCTTTCTTT,TRBV6-1,TRBJ1-1,14,TRBD1,.
CASSSQGTTGANVLTF,TGTGCCAGCAGTTCACAGGGGACTACTGGGGCCAACGTCCTGACTTTC,TRBV27,TRBJ2-6,16,.,.
CASSFRTGSISGEQYF,TGTGCCAGCAGCTTTCGGACAGGGTCGATTTCGGGTGAGCAGTACTTC,TRBV7-9,TRBJ2-7,16,TRBD1,once
CASSYSPFSYNSPLHF,TGTGCCAGCAGTTACTCCCCATTCTCCTATAATTCACCCCTCCACTTT,TRBV6-5,TRBJ1-6,16,.,.
CASSPQATPGTGELFF,TGTGCCAGCAGTCCCCAGGCGACGCCAGGAACCGGGGAGCTGTTTTTT,TRBV6-4,TRBJ2-2,16,.,.
CASSLAGTNSNQPQHF,TGTGCCAGCAGCTTAGCTGGGACTAATAGCAATCAGCCCCAGCATTTT,TRBV7-8,TRBJ1-5,16,.,.
CASSLAGGSYEQYF,TGTGCCAGCAGCTTAGCGGGGGGATCCTACGAGCAGTACTTC,TRBV5-4,TRBJ2-7,14,TRBD2,.
CASSRQGGNQPQHF,TGTGCCAGCAGTCGACAGGGTGGTAATCAGCCCCAGCATTTT,TRBV28,TRBJ1-5,14,TRBD1,.
CASSTTGPALLGYMNTEAFF,TGTGCCAGTAGTACCACCGGGCCGGCTCTTCTGGGATACATGAACACTGAAGCTTTCTTT,TRBV19,TRBJ1-1,20,.,.
CASSYGQGPYTF,TGTGCCAGCAGTTATGGACAGGGCCCCTACACCTTC,TRBV6-6,TRBJ1-2,12,TRBD1,.
CASSERAGGPRGEQFF,TGTGCCAGCAGTGAACGAGCGGGAGGGCCGAGGGGTGAGCAGTTCTTC,TRBV25-1,TRBJ2-1,16,TRBD2,.
CASSPLSGGAIDEQFF,TGTGCCAGCTCACCCCTAAGCGGGGGGGCCATCGATGAGCAGTTCTTC,TRBV18,TRBJ2-1,16,TRBD2,.
CASSTLQWRTTEAFF,TGTGCCAGCAGCACTCTTCAGTGGAGAACGACTGAAGCTTTCTTT,TRBV11-2,TRBJ1-1,15,.,.
CASRTSGALTDTQYF,TGCGCCAGCAGGACTAGCGGGGCACTTACAGATACGCAGTATTTT,TRBV4-1,TRBJ2-3,15,TRBD2,.
CASSDTTGSSYEQYF,TGTGCCAGCAGTGATACGACAGGAAGCTCCTACGAGCAGTACTTC,TRBV2,TRBJ2-7,15,.,.
CASSPDRFNYGYTF,TGTGCCAGCTCACCAGACAGGTTTAACTATGGCTACACCTTC,TRBV18,TRBJ1-2,14,.,once
CASSLAPGQEFYGYTF,TGTGCCAGCAGCTTGGCCCCGGGACAGGAATTCTATGGCTACACCTTC,TRBV5-5,TRBJ1-2,16,TRBD1,.
CASSSRRGSLTQQYF,TGTGCCAGCAGCTCGAGGCGGGGAAGTTTAACTCAGCAGTACTTC,TRBV7-9,TRBJ2-7,15,.,.
CASSPALDGPRQYF,TGTGCCAGCAGCCCCGCCTTGGACGGTCCCCGGCAGTACTTC,TRBV2,TRBJ2-7,14,.,.
CASSFVQGSHEKLFF,TGTGCCAGCAGTTTTGTACAGGGTTCCCATGAAAAACTGTTTTTT,TRBV28,TRBJ1-4,15,.,.